A selection of T cell receptor beta chains follows, all from one sample in a study of vaccination and CD4 T cells after COVID-19. Antigens of these TCRs are unknown. One entry per CDR3 protein, called by TCRdb with MiXCR from the PCR reads. The sample holds 15,000 to 20,000 distinct CDR3 sequences, roughly 27% seen once. Sequenced material: cultured CD4+ T cells from blood. The receptor source for this set is a human donor with COVID-19. Each CDR3 is given with its conserved first and last residue. The order of the fields is V gene, clone size, D gene, J gene, CDR3 DNA, CDR3 protein. The D gene is left open where the match is weak. A row's size may be missing; if present it is once, few, many or a size class.

V gene: TRBV19
clone size: -
D gene: TRBD1
J gene: TRBJ2-5
CDR3 DNA: TGTGCCAGTAGTCCAGGACAGGGGCAGACCCAGTACTTC
CDR3 protein: CASSPGQGQTQYF

V gene: TRBV10-3
clone size: -
D gene: -
J gene: TRBJ2-4
CDR3 DNA: TGTGCCATCAGTGAGTCGTCCGGGCGGGCGGACTCGATAGCCAAAAACATTCAGTACTTC
CDR3 protein: CAISESSGRADSIAKNIQYF

V gene: TRBV6-1
clone size: -
D gene: -
J gene: TRBJ2-2
CDR3 DNA: TGTGCCAGCAGTGGCCACTGGGACACCGGGGAGCTGTTTTTT
CDR3 protein: CASSGHWDTGELFF

V gene: TRBV19
clone size: -
D gene: TRBD2
J gene: TRBJ2-1
CDR3 DNA: TGTGCCACCTCGCGGGGGGGAAGTAACAATGAGCAGTTCTTC
CDR3 protein: CATSRGGSNNEQFF

V gene: TRBV5-4
clone size: -
D gene: -
J gene: TRBJ2-3
CDR3 DNA: TGTGCCAGCAGCGGTGGGACCTTCACAGATACGCAGTATTTT
CDR3 protein: CASSGGTFTDTQYF

V gene: TRBV24-1
clone size: -
D gene: -
J gene: TRBJ2-1
CDR3 DNA: TGTGCCACCAGTGAATACAGGAATGAGCAGTTCTTC
CDR3 protein: CATSEYRNEQFF

V gene: TRBV6-1
clone size: once
D gene: TRBD2
J gene: TRBJ2-3
CDR3 DNA: TGTGCCAGCAGCTCCCTTGGGGGGGTAGCGCAGTATTTT
CDR3 protein: CASSSLGGVAQYF

V gene: TRBV7-2
clone size: -
D gene: TRBD1
J gene: TRBJ2-5
CDR3 DNA: TGTGCCAGCAGCCCGCGTAGCTCCGGGACAGGGATAGAGACCCAGTACTTC
CDR3 protein: CASSPRSSGTGIETQYF

V gene: TRBV20-1
clone size: medium-sized
D gene: TRBD1
J gene: TRBJ1-2
CDR3 DNA: TGCAGTGCTAGAGCGATCGGGGGACAGGGTAAGGATGACTATGGCTACACCTTC
CDR3 protein: CSARAIGGQGKDDYGYTF

V gene: TRBV19
clone size: -
D gene: -
J gene: TRBJ1-2
CDR3 DNA: TGTGCCATAGGGGGTAACTATGGCTACACCTTC
CDR3 protein: CAIGGNYGYTF

V gene: TRBV19
clone size: few
D gene: -
J gene: TRBJ1-5
CDR3 DNA: TGTGCCAGTAGTGTAGGGAATCAGCCCCAGCATTTT
CDR3 protein: CASSVGNQPQHF

V gene: TRBV5-4
clone size: few
D gene: -
J gene: TRBJ1-1
CDR3 DNA: TGTGCCAGCGGTTCGTCCAGAGCCGTGGGCACTGAAGCTTTCTTT
CDR3 protein: CASGSSRAVGTEAFF

V gene: TRBV20-1
clone size: -
D gene: -
J gene: TRBJ1-1
CDR3 DNA: TGCAGTGCTAAGGGCAGGGCGGGAACGAACACTGAAGCTTTCTTT
CDR3 protein: CSAKGRAGTNTEAFF

V gene: TRBV6-1
clone size: large
D gene: -
J gene: TRBJ1-2
CDR3 DNA: TGTGCCAGCAGTGAAGGACAGACCTACTATGGCTACACCTTC
CDR3 protein: CASSEGQTYYGYTF

V gene: TRBV29-1
clone size: few
D gene: TRBD1
J gene: TRBJ1-5
CDR3 DNA: TGCAGCGTCGGGAACAGGGGTGCAAATCAGCCCCAGCATTTT
CDR3 protein: CSVGNRGANQPQHF

V gene: TRBV10-1
clone size: few
D gene: -
J gene: TRBJ2-3
CDR3 DNA: TGCGCCAGCAGTATACCTGGGGCCCCAGATACGCAGTATTTT
CDR3 protein: CASSIPGAPDTQYF

V gene: TRBV6-2/TRBV6-3
clone size: once
D gene: -
J gene: TRBJ2-7
CDR3 DNA: TGTGCCAGCAGAAGGGACGGAGGCTCCTACGAGCAGTACTTC
CDR3 protein: CASRRDGGSYEQYF

V gene: TRBV4-1
clone size: few
D gene: TRBD2
J gene: TRBJ2-2
CDR3 DNA: TGCGCCAGCAGCCAAGGACTAGCGGTAATCGGGGAGCTGTTTTTT
CDR3 protein: CASSQGLAVIGELFF

V gene: TRBV20-1
clone size: -
D gene: -
J gene: TRBJ1-2
CDR3 DNA: TGCAGTGCGGAGGACACCTCTAACTATGGCTACACCTTC
CDR3 protein: CSAEDTSNYGYTF

V gene: TRBV15
clone size: -
D gene: -
J gene: TRBJ1-5
CDR3 DNA: TGTACCACCAGCAGAGATCGGGGGTGGAGCAATCAGCCCCAGCATTTT
CDR3 protein: CTTSRDRGWSNQPQHF

V gene: TRBV4-3
clone size: -
D gene: TRBD2
J gene: TRBJ2-1
CDR3 DNA: TGCGCCAGCAGCCTCTCTGAGGGACTAGCGGGGGGAGATGAGCAGTTCTTC
CDR3 protein: CASSLSEGLAGGDEQFF

V gene: TRBV5-4
clone size: -
D gene: TRBD2
J gene: TRBJ2-5
CDR3 DNA: TGTGCCAGCAGCTTAGCGGGGGGCCGCGAGACCCAGTACTTC
CDR3 protein: CASSLAGGRETQYF

V gene: TRBV27
clone size: -
D gene: -
J gene: TRBJ2-5
CDR3 DNA: TGTGCCAGCAGAGCTCGGACTCAAGTGAGGGAGACCCAGTACTTC
CDR3 protein: CASRARTQVRETQYF

V gene: TRBV27
clone size: few
D gene: TRBD1
J gene: TRBJ2-3
CDR3 DNA: TGTGCCAGCAGTGCGGGACAGGGGGGCACAGATACGCAGTATTTT
CDR3 protein: CASSAGQGGTDTQYF

V gene: TRBV6-1
clone size: -
D gene: -
J gene: TRBJ1-4
CDR3 DNA: TGTGCCAGCAGTGAGAATAAAGGGGGGAATGAAAAACTGTTTTTT
CDR3 protein: CASSENKGGNEKLFF

V gene: TRBV28
clone size: few
D gene: -
J gene: TRBJ1-1
CDR3 DNA: TGTGCCAGCAGCTCAGGGGTCACTGAAGCTTTCTTT
CDR3 protein: CASSSGVTEAFF

V gene: TRBV7-3
clone size: -
D gene: -
J gene: TRBJ2-2
CDR3 DNA: TGTGCCAGCAGCTTAGGGTGGAGGGGAACGAACACCGGGGAGCTGTTTTTT
CDR3 protein: CASSLGWRGTNTGELFF